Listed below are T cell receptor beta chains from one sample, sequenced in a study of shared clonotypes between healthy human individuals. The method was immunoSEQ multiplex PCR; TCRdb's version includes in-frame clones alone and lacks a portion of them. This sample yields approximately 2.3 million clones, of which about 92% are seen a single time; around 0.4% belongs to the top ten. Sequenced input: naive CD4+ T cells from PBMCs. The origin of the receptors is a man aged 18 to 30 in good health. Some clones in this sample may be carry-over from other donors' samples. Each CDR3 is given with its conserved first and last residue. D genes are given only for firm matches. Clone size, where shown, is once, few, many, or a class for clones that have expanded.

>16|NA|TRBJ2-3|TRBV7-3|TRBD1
CASSLTARGQTDTQYF
TGTGCCAGCAGCTTAACGGCCAGGGGGCAGACAGATACGCAGTATTTT
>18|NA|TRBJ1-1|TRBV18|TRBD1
CASSPLSSLGQGRTEAFF
TGTGCCAGCTCACCTCTTTCCTCCTTAGGACAGGGTCGAACTGAAGCTTTCTTT
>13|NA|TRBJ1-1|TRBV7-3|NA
CASSLGQTTEAFF
TGTGCCAGCAGCTTGGGGCAGACCACTGAAGCTTTCTTT
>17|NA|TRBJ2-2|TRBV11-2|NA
CASEWGTSLVDTGELFF
TGTGCCAGCGAATGGGGGACTTCCCTCGTGGACACCGGGGAGCTGTTTTTT
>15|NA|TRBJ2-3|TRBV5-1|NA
CASGPRPGGTDTQYF
TGCGCCAGCGGCCCCAGGCCCGGGGGTACAGATACGCAGTATTTT
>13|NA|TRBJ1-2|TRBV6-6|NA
CASRVQGRDGYTF
TGTGCCAGCAGGGTACAGGGTAGGGATGGCTACACCTTC
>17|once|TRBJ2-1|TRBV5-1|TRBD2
CASSLPLLAGGSDEQFF
TGCGCCAGCAGCTTGCCGTTACTAGCGGGAGGATCGGATGAGCAGTTCTTC
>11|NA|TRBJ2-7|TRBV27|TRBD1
CASGTGREQYF
TGTGCCAGTGGGACAGGGAGAGAGCAGTACTTC
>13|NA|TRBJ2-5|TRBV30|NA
CAWSATFQETQYF
TGTGCCTGGAGTGCGACTTTCCAAGAGACCCAGTACTTC
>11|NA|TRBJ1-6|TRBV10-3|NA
CAAGENSPLHF
TGTGCCGCAGGGGAGAATTCACCCCTCCACTTT
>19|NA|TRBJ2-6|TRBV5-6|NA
CASSSVRSQGSGGANVLTF
TGTGCCAGCAGCTCGGTCCGATCCCAGGGGAGCGGTGGGGCCAACGTCCTGACTTTC
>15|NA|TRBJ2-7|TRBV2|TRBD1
CASSEEGAGYYEQYF
TGTGCCAGCAGTGAAGAGGGGGCGGGTTACTACGAGCAGTACTTC
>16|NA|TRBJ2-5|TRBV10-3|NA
CAISGLREGYQETQYF
TGTGCCATCAGTGGCCTGCGCGAGGGGTACCAAGAGACCCAGTACTTC
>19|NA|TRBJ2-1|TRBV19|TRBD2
CASSPPRGLAGGPGNEQFF
TGTGCCAGTAGTCCCCCCAGGGGACTAGCGGGAGGTCCCGGCAATGAGCAGTTCTTC
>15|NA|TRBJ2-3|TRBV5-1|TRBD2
CASHSGSPPGDTQYF
TGCGCCAGCCATAGCGGGAGCCCACCAGGAGATACGCAGTATTTT
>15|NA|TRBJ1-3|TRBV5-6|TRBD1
CASSTTGDGGNTIYF
TGTGCCAGCAGCACCACAGGGGACGGTGGAAACACCATATATTTT
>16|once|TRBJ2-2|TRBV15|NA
CATSRGPQTSSGELFF
TGTGCCACCAGCAGAGGACCACAAACTAGTTCCGGGGAGCTGTTTTTT
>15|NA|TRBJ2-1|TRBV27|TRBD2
CASSPGTRGGGEQFF
TGTGCCAGCAGCCCCGGGACTAGGGGGGGCGGTGAGCAGTTCTTC
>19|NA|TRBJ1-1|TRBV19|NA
CASSRGVGVGPPLNTEAFF
TGTGCCAGTAGTAGGGGGGTCGGGGTCGGCCCCCCTTTGAACACTGAAGCTTTCTTT
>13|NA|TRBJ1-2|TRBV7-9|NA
CASSPGVNYGYTF
TGTGCCAGCAGCCCCGGGGTAAACTATGGCTACACCTTC
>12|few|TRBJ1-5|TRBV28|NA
CASQYMAGPQHF
TGTGCCTCACAGTATATGGCGGGGCCCCAGCATTTT
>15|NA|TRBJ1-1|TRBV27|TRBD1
CASSRDRGLVTEAFF
TGTGCCAGCAGCCGGGACAGGGGCCTAGTCACTGAAGCTTTCTTT
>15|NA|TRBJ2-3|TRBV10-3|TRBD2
CAISLAGAGTDTQYF
TGTGCCATCAGCCTAGCGGGAGCGGGCACAGATACGCAGTATTTT
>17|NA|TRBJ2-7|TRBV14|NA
CASSQDIMSVPGTEQYF
TGTGCCAGCAGCCAAGATATTATGTCGGTACCGGGAACGGAGCAGTACTTC
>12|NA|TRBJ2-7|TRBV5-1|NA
CASSLPSYEQYF
TGCGCCAGCAGCTTGCCCTCGTACGAGCAGTACTTC
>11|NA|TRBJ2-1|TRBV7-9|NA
CASSLAYEQFF
TGTGCCAGCAGCTTAGCCTATGAGCAGTTCTTC
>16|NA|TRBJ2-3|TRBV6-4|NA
CASSTGGATGTDTQYF
TGTGCCAGCTCCACTGGGGGGGCAACTGGCACAGATACGCAGTATTTT
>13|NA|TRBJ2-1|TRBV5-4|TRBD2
CASRGGGDLQQFF
TGTGCCAGCAGGGGGGGAGGGGATCTTCAGCAGTTCTTC
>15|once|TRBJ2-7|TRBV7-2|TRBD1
CASSLGDRGIYEQYF
TGTGCCAGCAGCCTAGGGGACAGGGGAATTTACGAGCAGTACTTC
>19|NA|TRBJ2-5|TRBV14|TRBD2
CASSPLRDGAGGPQETQYF
TGTGCCAGCAGCCCCCTCAGGGACGGGGCGGGAGGACCCCAAGAGACCCAGTACTTC
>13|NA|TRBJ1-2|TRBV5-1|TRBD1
CASSPGQGEGYTF
TGCGCCAGCAGCCCGGGACAGGGGGAAGGCTACACCTTC
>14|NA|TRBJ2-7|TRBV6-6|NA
CASEGDLLLRTQYF
TGTGCCAGCGAGGGGGACCTTCTCCTACGAACGCAGTACTTC
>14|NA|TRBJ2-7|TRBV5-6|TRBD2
CASSPGGSSYEQYF
TGTGCCAGCAGCCCCGGCGGGAGCTCCTACGAGCAGTACTTC
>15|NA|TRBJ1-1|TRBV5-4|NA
CASSLQQVAGTEAFF
TGTGCCAGCAGCTTGCAACAGGTTGCGGGCACTGAAGCTTTCTTT
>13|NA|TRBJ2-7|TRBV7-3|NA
CASSPSRDHEQYF
TGTGCCAGCAGCCCCAGCCGGGACCACGAGCAGTACTTC
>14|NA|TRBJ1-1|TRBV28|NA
CASTSRALNTEAFF
TGTGCCAGCACCTCAAGGGCCCTGAACACTGAAGCTTTCTTT
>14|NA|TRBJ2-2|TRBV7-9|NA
CASSLDLGSGELFF
TGTGCCAGCAGCTTAGATTTGGGCTCCGGGGAGCTGTTTTTT
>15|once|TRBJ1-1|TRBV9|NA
CASSPTQGRNTEAFF
TGTGCCAGCAGCCCCACACAGGGTAGGAACACTGAAGCTTTCTTT
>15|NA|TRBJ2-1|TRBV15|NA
CATSTHFASMNEQFF
TGTGCCACCAGCACCCACTTCGCGAGTATGAATGAGCAGTTCTTC